This paragraph reports one TCR beta chain. This sample stems from a study of blood T cell repertoires in COVID-19. In the study overall: Sites across the United States, Italy and Spain contributed samples from acute and convalescent COVID-19. Sample material is recorded as cDNA or gDNA derived from T cells, B-cell-depleted T cells, or PBMCs.

The CDR3 has 15 residues. Per the germline V gene, CDR1 is GTSNPN and CDR2 is SVGIG (reference sequence). V shed 7 bases, J shed 5 bases, and the junction held 12 bases outside the gene matches. As originally analysed: The authors estimated nucleated cell counts from reference gene primer amplification. Measured with immunoSEQ multiplex PCR; TCRdb has only the in-frame clones, and not every one. That table supplies the V and J calls and clone size; D and trimming were determined from the DNA. The sample has under 250,000 clones, 85% seen once; the top ten hold 2.9%. This chain connects TRBV30 to TRBJ1-5, with 9 bases lining up with TRBD1. The source is a man in his forties or fifties who had recovered from COVID-19. Source material: peripheral blood. The CDR3 nucleotides read TGTGCCTCATCCCCCGGACAGGGGTTATATCAGCCCCAGCATTTT. Translation gives CASSPGQGLYQPQHF.